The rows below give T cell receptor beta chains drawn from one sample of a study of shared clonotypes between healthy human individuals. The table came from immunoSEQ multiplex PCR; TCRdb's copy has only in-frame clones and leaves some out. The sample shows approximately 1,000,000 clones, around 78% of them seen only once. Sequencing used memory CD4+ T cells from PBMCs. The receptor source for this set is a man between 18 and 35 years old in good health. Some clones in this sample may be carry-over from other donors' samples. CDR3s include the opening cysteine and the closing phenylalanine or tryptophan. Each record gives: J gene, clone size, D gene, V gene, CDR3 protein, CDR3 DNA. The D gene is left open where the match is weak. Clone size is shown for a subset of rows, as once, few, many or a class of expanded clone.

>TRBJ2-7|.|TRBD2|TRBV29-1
CSVEAPPGLVKF
TGCAGCGTTGAAGCTCCGCCGGGACTAGTCAAATTC
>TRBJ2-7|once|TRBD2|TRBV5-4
CASSLGGTSGRLNEQYF
TGTGCCAGCAGCTTGGGCGGGACTAGCGGGAGGCTCAACGAGCAGTACTTC
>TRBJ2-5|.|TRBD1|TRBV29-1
CSVDWQGAETQYF
TGCAGCGTTGACTGGCAGGGGGCGGAGACCCAGTACTTC
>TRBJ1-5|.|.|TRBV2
CASSEQEPGYSNQPQHF
TGTGCCAGCAGTGAACAGGAGCCTGGTTATAGCAATCAGCCCCAGCATTTT
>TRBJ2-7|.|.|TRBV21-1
CASSKEGYEQYF
TGTGCCAGCAGCAAAGAGGGGTACGAGCAGTACTTC
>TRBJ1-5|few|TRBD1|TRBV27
CASSLKPDRDGNQPQHF
TGTGCCAGCAGTTTGAAACCGGACAGGGATGGCAATCAGCCCCAGCATTTT
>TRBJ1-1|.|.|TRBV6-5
CASSYSTVGTEAFF
TGTGCCAGCAGTTACTCGACAGTAGGCACTGAAGCTTTCTTT
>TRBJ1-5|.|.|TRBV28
CASSPPMDRSNQPQHF
TGTGCCAGCAGTCCCCCCATGGACAGAAGCAATCAGCCCCAGCATTTT
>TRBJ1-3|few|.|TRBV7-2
CASSGGRGSGNTIYF
TGTGCCAGCAGCGGGGGACGGGGCTCTGGAAACACCATATATTTT
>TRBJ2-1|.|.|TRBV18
CASSPPTGQGYYNEQFF
TGTGCCAGCTCACCACCGACAGGACAAGGATACTACAATGAGCAGTTCTTC
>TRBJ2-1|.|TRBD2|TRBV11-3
CASSLRIAGVGNEQFF
TGTGCCAGCAGCCTGCGGATAGCGGGAGTAGGGAATGAGCAGTTCTTC
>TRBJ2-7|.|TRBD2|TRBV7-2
CASSSTSGRDPYEQYF
TGTGCCAGCAGCTCGACTAGCGGGAGGGATCCCTACGAGCAGTACTTC
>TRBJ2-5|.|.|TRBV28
CASSFREPETQYF
TGTGCCAGCAGTTTCAGGGAGCCAGAGACCCAGTACTTC
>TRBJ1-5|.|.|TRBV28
CASKQGGHQPQHF
TGTGCCAGCAAACAGGGTGGTCATCAGCCCCAGCATTTT
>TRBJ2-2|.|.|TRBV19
CASSRRGSGFGELFF
TGTGCCAGTAGCCGCAGAGGGAGCGGGTTCGGGGAGCTGTTTTTT
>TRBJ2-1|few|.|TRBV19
CASSTLAANYNEQFF
TGTGCCAGTAGTACGTTAGCGGCCAACTACAATGAGCAGTTCTTC
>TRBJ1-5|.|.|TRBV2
CASRAAFPFNQPQHF
TGTGCCAGCAGGGCAGCCTTTCCCTTTAATCAGCCCCAGCATTTT
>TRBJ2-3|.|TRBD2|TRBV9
CASSSEGLADTDTQYF
TGTGCCAGCAGCTCGGAGGGACTAGCGGACACAGATACGCAGTATTTT
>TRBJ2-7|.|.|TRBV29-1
CSVAGTATYEQYF
TGCAGCGTTGCCGGGACTGCTACCTACGAGCAGTACTTC
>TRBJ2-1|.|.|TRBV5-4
CASSFSGAHEQFF
TGTGCCAGCAGCTTTAGTGGAGCCCACGAGCAGTTCTTC
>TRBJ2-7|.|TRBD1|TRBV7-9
CASSLGDRDPDEQYF
TGTGCCAGCAGCTTAGGGGACAGGGATCCGGACGAGCAGTACTTC
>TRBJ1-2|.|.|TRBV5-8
CASSQTNKAQGRGYTF
TGTGCCAGCAGCCAGACTAACAAAGCACAGGGACGAGGCTACACCTTC
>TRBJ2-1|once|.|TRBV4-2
CASSQDRERGVNEQFF
TGTGCCAGCAGCCAAGATCGGGAAAGGGGGGTCAATGAGCAGTTCTTC
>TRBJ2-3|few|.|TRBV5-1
CASSGSGTDTQYF
TGCGCCAGCAGCGGCTCGGGGACAGATACGCAGTATTTT
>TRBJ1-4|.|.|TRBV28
CASSLQGPTEKLFF
TGTGCCAGCAGTTTGCAGGGGCCGACTGAAAAACTGTTTTTT
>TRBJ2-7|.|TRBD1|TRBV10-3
CAIRETGTYEQYF
TGTGCCATCAGGGAGACAGGGACCTACGAGCAGTACTTC
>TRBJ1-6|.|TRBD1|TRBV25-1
CASKQTGGRSPLHF
TGTGCCAGCAAACAGACAGGGGGGAGGTCACCCCTCCACTTT
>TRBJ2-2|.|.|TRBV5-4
CASSPTGTSNTGELFF
TGTGCCAGCAGCCCAACCGGGACTTCGAACACCGGGGAGCTGTTTTTT